This T cell receptor (beta chain) was sequenced for a study of cytomegalovirus exposure and HLA in healthy donors. Healthy bone marrow donors made up the cohort. Study-wide results and limits: One variant, a missense change in DCLRE1C, was linked in a later analysis to TCR beta V- and J-gene trimming. Three chains tied to CMV proved CMV antigen-specific in vitro.

CDR1 is WSHSY and CDR2 is SAAADI in the germline V gene. The V gene lost 6 bases and the J gene lost 1 base, with 9 bases spanning the gap. This CDR3 has 13 residues. To note about this clone: Antigen unknown.

PCR used 60 Vbeta primers and 13 Jbeta primers. Sequencing used immunoSEQ multiplex PCR; TCRdb keeps in-frame clones, though not all of them. The data hold roughly 190,000 clones, with around 83% observed a single time. The sample consisted of PBMCs. The chain recombines TRBV10-2 with TRBJ1-2; D may be TRBD1 (5 bases). This clonotype was obtained from a young woman in good health and CMV-seronegative. Here the CDR3 reads CASSRDSNYGYTF. For the CDR3, the DNA is TGCGCCAGCAGCCGTGACAGTAACTATGGCTACACCTTC.